The clone carrying this TCR beta chain was found a few times. Its antigen is unknown. PCR was performed a second time for roughly 7 to 12 cycles using a sample-barcoded 5' primer and a J-beta primer mix. TCRdb analysed the 5' RACE reads with MiXCR anew, one entry per CDR3 protein. The data hold hundreds of thousands of distinct CDR3 sequences, with roughly half observed a single time. Those donating, healthy Caucasian individuals from Russia, were aged roughly 6 to 90. V lost 6 bases and J 1 base, leaving 6 bases between the germline ends. The CDR3 spans 12 residues. Germline lookup yields CDR1 SNHLY and CDR2 FYNNEI. The sample comes from a study of blood T cells in healthy people across ages. Regarding the study as a whole: No one knew whether donors had CMV, which possibly confounded expanded clonotype changes. Investigators viewed diversity estimates from one million T cells as underestimates, the study reported.

V usage is TRBV2 and J usage is TRBJ2-5, with unresolved D. Sequencing was carried out using blood. This sequence originates from a woman older than 75 in good health. The CDR3 DNA follows: TGTGCCAGCAGGCCCGCCCAAGAGACCCAGTACTTC. The encoded protein is CASRPAQETQYF.